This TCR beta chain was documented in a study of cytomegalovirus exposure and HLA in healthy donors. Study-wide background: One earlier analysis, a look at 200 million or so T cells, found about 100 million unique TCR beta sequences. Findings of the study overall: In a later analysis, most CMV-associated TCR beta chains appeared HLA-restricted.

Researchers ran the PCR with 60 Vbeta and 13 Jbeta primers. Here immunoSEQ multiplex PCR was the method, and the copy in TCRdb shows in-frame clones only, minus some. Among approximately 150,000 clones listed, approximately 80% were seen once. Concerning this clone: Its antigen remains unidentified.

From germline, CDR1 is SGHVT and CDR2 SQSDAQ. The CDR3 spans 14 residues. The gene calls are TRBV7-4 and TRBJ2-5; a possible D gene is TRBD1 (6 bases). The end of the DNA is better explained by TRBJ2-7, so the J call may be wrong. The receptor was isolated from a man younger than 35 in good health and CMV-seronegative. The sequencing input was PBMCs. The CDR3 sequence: CASSWNRAIYEQYF. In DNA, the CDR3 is TGTGCCAGCAGCTGGAACAGGGCCATCTACGAGCAGTACTTC.